This TCR beta chain was identified during a study of cytomegalovirus exposure and HLA in healthy donors. The V and J ends lost 3 bases and 5 bases respectively, with 10 bases between them. The germline V gene has CDR1 SQVTM and CDR2 ANQGSEA. The CDR3 has 12 residues. This clone was detected a few times. The primer mix had 60 Vbeta and 13 Jbeta primers. Clones were sequenced by immunoSEQ multiplex PCR, and TCRdb holds only the in-frame ones, with some missing. The data show 130,000 or so clones, roughly three quarters seen once. The sequence derives from a man aged 30 to 39 in good health and CMV-seronegative. Material for sequencing was PBMCs. This rearrangement joins TRBV29-1 to TRBJ1-2; the D gene is possibly TRBD1 (5 bases). CDR3 sequence: CSVDDRKYGYTF. Here the CDR3 DNA reads TGCAGCGTTGATGACAGAAAGTATGGCTACACCTTC.